The 5 T cell receptor beta chains reported below all come from one sample, sequenced in a study of identical twins. TCRdb itself ran the 5' RACE reads through MiXCR, one entry per CDR3 protein. The table includes around 370,000 distinct CDR3 sequences, roughly 9% detected once. The sequencing sample was made of naive T cells sorted from blood. Every receptor here comes from a woman between 45 and 65 years old in good health.

This clonotype was counted between two and nine times. The J gene is TRBJ2-2, the V gene TRBV20-1, with a possible D match to TRBD1 (6 bases). CDR3 size: 14 residues. Germline lookup yields CDR1 DFQATT and CDR2 SNEGSKA (reference sequence). The V end lost 1 base, the J end lost 1 base, and 7 bases lay between the germline ends. The CDR3 here is CSARAGQNTGELFF. DNA of the CDR3: TGCAGTGCTAGAGCGGGACAGAACACCGGGGAGCTGTTTTTT.

The chain is built from TRBV10-3 and TRBJ2-7; TRBD1 matches 8 bases. The CDR3 contains 15 residues. V was clipped by 3 bases and J by 2 bases; unmatched bases: 6. Germline CDR1 reads ENHRY; CDR2 reads SYGVKD. The CDR3 nucleotides read TGTGCCATCAGTGACCATAGACAGGGGACCTACGAGCAGTACTTC. It encodes CAISDHRQGTYEQYF.

The chain joins TRBV20-1 to TRBJ2-7; D is unresolved. V was clipped by 0 bases and J by 2 bases, with 5 bases between them. CDR3 length equals 12 residues. Germline-derived CDR1 and CDR2 are DFQATT and SNEGSKA (reference sequence). The CDR3 loop reads CSARDVAYEQYF. CDR3 DNA: TGCAGTGCTAGAGATGTAGCCTACGAGCAGTACTTC.

This clonotype was detected ten times or more. The CDR3 loop is CSVVPGTEAFF. The DNA of the CDR3 is TGCAGCGTTGTACCGGGCACTGAAGCTTTCTTT. The chain combines TRBV29-1 with TRBJ1-1, with D uncertain. Germline V gene data show CDR1 as SQVTM and CDR2 as ANQGSEA. Trimming pared 4 bases from V and 4 bases from J, leaving 7 bases between. The CDR3 is made up of 11 amino acids.

This sequence joins TRBV27 and TRBJ1-1; maybe TRBD1 (5 bases). Trimming removed 6 bases from V and 3 bases from J, with 14 bases in between. CDR1 and CDR2 from the germline V gene are MNHEY and SMNVEV (reference sequence). The CDR3 runs to 14 residues. The CDR3 reads CASSSGRVDTEAFF. The CDR3 DNA reads TGTGCCAGCAGCTCAGGGCGAGTAGACACTGAAGCTTTCTTT.